The 28 T cell receptor beta chains in this list originate from one sample, sequenced in a study of early T cells in non-severe SARS-CoV-2 infection. Each CDR3 protein gets one entry after TCRdb re-called the 5' RACE reads with MiXCR. The data hold around 28,000 distinct CDR3 sequences, with around 5% observed a single time. The sample comprised whole blood. These receptors originate from an adult who was a healthcare worker with PCR-confirmed SARS-CoV-2 infection or an uninfected control (not recorded which).

This clonotype was detected many times. J is TRBJ2-5 and V is TRBV6-2 or TRBV6-3, with TRBD2 identical over 9 bases. The CDR3 covers 16 residues. The V and J ends lost 1 base and 7 bases, in that order; junction bases with no gene match: 10. Per germline, CDR1 MNHEY and CDR2 SVGEGT. This CDR3 is CASSYFDSGSRGTQYF. The DNA for the CDR3 is TGTGCCAGCAGTTACTTCGATAGCGGGAGCCGAGGGACCCAGTACTTC.

V gene TRBV28 combines with J gene TRBJ1-1; 7 bases line up with TRBD1. The CDR3 contains 14 residues. V trimming: 2 bases; J trimming: 3 bases; junction bases outside the gene matches: 3. The germline V gene has CDR1 MDHEN and CDR2 SYDVKM. CDR3 in amino acids: CASSLIDRDTEAFF. CDR3 bases: TGTGCCAGCAGTTTAATCGACAGGGACACTGAAGCTTTCTTT.

This clonotype was picked up many times. The chain recombines TRBV4-1 with TRBJ2-1, with TRBD2 matching 16 bases. In germline, CDR1 is MGHRA, CDR2 YSYEKL. The CDR3 consists of 23 residues. The J segment lost 6 bases and the V segment lost 3 bases, leaving 23 bases of the junction unmatched. The CDR3 nucleotides read TGCGCCAGCAGCCACCCCCGGGACACGGCCAAGGGGACTAGCGGGAGGGGGCGCAATGAGCAGTTCTTC. Translation: CASSHPRDTAKGTSGRGRNEQFF.

This clonotype showed up many times. The chain joins TRBV6-1 to TRBJ2-3, with D possibly TRBD2 on 6 matching bases. The CDR3 length is 14 residues. V gave up 4 bases and J gave up 2 bases, with 10 bases separating them. The germline V gene has CDR1 MNHNS and CDR2 SASEGT. Here the CDR3 DNA reads TGTGCCAGCAGTGGGAGCGGGTACACAGATACGCAGTATTTT. It translates to CASSGSGYTDTQYF.

This clonotype has a count of ten or more. The J gene is TRBJ1-1, the V gene TRBV20-1; D possibly corresponds to TRBD1 (6 bases). V was clipped by 4 bases and J by 3 bases, with 18 bases between them. This CDR3 is 15 amino acids long. Germline V gene lookup returns CDR1 DFQATT and CDR2 SNEGSKA (reference sequence). CDR3 coding DNA: TGCAGTGCTACCCCGGGGGCAATAAGGGACACTGAAGCTTTCTTT. It specifies CSATPGAIRDTEAFF.

This chain uses TRBV28 with TRBJ1-6; 7 positions agree with TRBD1. Germline CDR1 is MDHEN and CDR2 is SYDVKM. J gave up 10 bases and V 5 bases, and 11 bases lay outside the gene matches. This CDR3 contains 15 residues. For the CDR3, the DNA is TGTGCCAGCAGTCCCTACGACAGGGAAGCCTCACCCCTCCACTTT. Translated: CASSPYDREASPLHF.

The sample holds many counts of this clonotype. The chain couples TRBV27 to TRBJ2-7; no firm D call. V was pared by 3 bases and J by 6 bases, with 12 bases between. Germline CDR1 is MNHEY and CDR2 is SMNVEV (reference sequence). The CDR3 runs 13 residues. Written as DNA, the CDR3 is TGTGCCAGCAGTTTTCTCGGCCGGGTCGAGCAGTACTTC. It translates to CASSFLGRVEQYF.

The CDR3 is CASSIGLNGYTF. The CDR3 region has the DNA TGTGCCAGTAGTATAGGGTTGAATGGCTACACCTTC. This rearrangement joins TRBV19 to TRBJ1-2; no definite D call. Germline lookup yields CDR1 LNHDA and CDR2 SQIVND (reference sequence). Trimming removed 1 base at V and 6 bases at J, with 6 bases between. The CDR3 has 12 amino acids.

This clonotype occurred many times. V usage is TRBV11-2 and J usage is TRBJ2-6; 10 nucleotides line up with TRBD1. The germline gives CDR1 SGHAT, CDR2 FQNNGV. V shed 2 bases and J 1 base; nucleotides not matched to a gene: 11. The CDR3 consists of 20 residues. CDR3 sequence: CASSLFRSGQGMSGANVLTF. The CDR3 nucleotides are TGTGCCAGCAGCTTATTCAGGTCGGGACAGGGGATGTCTGGGGCCAACGTCCTGACTTTC.

Many counts were recorded for this clonotype. The chain combines TRBV28 with TRBJ2-3; 7 bases fit TRBD2. With 5 bases clipped from V and 2 bases from J, the junction kept 10 bases outside the gene matches. The CDR3 extends over 16 amino acids. Germline-derived CDR1 and CDR2 are MDHEN and SYDVKM. The CDR3 bases are TGTGCCAGCAGTCCTCCGGCTAGCGGATACACAGATACGCAGTATTTT. It encodes CASSPPASGYTDTQYF.

The chain uses TRBV7-3 and TRBJ2-3, with D perhaps matching TRBD1 or TRBD2 (6 bases each). The germline gives CDR1 SGHTA, CDR2 FQGTGA. The germline V and J ends were trimmed by 1 base and 2 bases, with 10 bases remaining between them. This CDR3 contains 15 residues. CDR3 bases: TGTGCCAGCAGCTTAATGGGGGGCCTCACAGATACGCAGTATTTT. Translation: CASSLMGGLTDTQYF.

This clonotype has ten or more counts. This chain connects TRBV2 to TRBJ2-1, with D possibly being TRBD1 or TRBD2 (5 bases each). The CDR3 is 14 residues long. V lost 9 bases, J lost 8 bases, and 20 bases lay in between. Germline V gives CDR1 SNHLY, CDR2 FYNNEI. The CDR3 DNA follows: TGTGCCAGTCAAGTCGCAGGGACGGACGATGAGCAGTTCTTC. Amino acid sequence: CASQVAGTDDEQFF.

This clonotype was detected only a few times. The chain is built from TRBV7-6 and TRBJ2-1; 7 bases fit TRBD1. V lost 0 bases and J lost 3; bases outside the gene matches: 5. Germline V gene data show CDR1 as SGHVS and CDR2 as FNYEAQ. This CDR3 region has 16 residues. DNA of the CDR3: TGTGCCAGCAGCTTAGCGGTCGCAGGGGGCTACAATGAGCAGTTCTTC. Its protein product is CASSLAVAGGYNEQFF.

In its sample, this clonotype was seen many times. The chain joins TRBV12-3 or TRBV12-4 to TRBJ2-7, with D maybe TRBD1 (5 bases). The germline V and J ends were trimmed by 1 base and 4 bases, with 11 bases remaining between them. CDR3 length equals 14 residues. CDR3 sequence reads: CASSLGTNRYEQYF. DNA of the CDR3: TGTGCCAGCAGTTTAGGGACAAATAGGTACGAGCAGTACTTC.

This clonotype was counted ten times or more. The chain joins TRBV30 to TRBJ2-1; 9 bases agree with TRBD2. V was clipped by 4 bases and J by 2 bases; unmatched bases: 6. CDR3 length: 15 amino acids. Germline lookup yields CDR1 GTSNPN and CDR2 SVGIG (reference sequence). Written as DNA, the CDR3 is TGTGCCTGGAATGAGCGGGAGGCCGCCTACAATGAGCAGTTCTTC. Its protein is CAWNEREAAYNEQFF.

This clonotype has just a few counts. The chain is built from TRBV9 and TRBJ2-1; 8 nucleotides line up with TRBD2. There are 16 residues in the CDR3. J was trimmed by 0 bases and V by 4 bases; bases with no gene match: 6. Germline CDR1 is SGDLS and CDR2 is YYNGEE. CDR3 sequence (DNA): TGTGCCAGCAGCCCGGGGGGGCGATCCTCCTACAATGAGCAGTTCTTC. It yields the protein CASSPGGRSSYNEQFF.

V usage is TRBV12-3 or TRBV12-4 and J usage is TRBJ1-1; no firm D call. The CDR3 extends over 12 amino acids. V lost 3 bases to trimming and J lost 5 bases, with 7 bases between them. As DNA, the CDR3 is TGTGCCAGCAGTTTTTTTTTGACTGAAGCTTTCTTT. This gives the protein CASSFFLTEAFF.

The rearrangement links TRBV28 to TRBJ2-1, with 10 bases aligning to TRBD2. The germline V gene has CDR1 MDHEN and CDR2 SYDVKM. This CDR3 is built from 16 residues. V lost 7 bases, J lost 4 bases, and 10 bases stayed unmatched. In DNA, the CDR3 is TGTGCCAGCATTCCTCTAGCGGGAGTGAGGTACAATGAGCAGTTCTTC. Amino acids: CASIPLAGVRYNEQFF.

In this sample, this clonotype turned up a few times. This sequence joins TRBV6-5 and TRBJ2-1, with D possibly called TRBD1 or TRBD2 (6 bases each). With 0 bases removed from V and 10 bases from J, the gap between germline ends came to 10 bases. Germline CDR1 and CDR2: MNHEY and SVGAGI. This CDR3 region has 13 residues. The CDR3 DNA follows: TGTGCCAGCAGTTACTCGGGGGGCCGGGAGCAGTTCTTC. This sequence encodes CASSYSGGREQFF.

This clonotype showed up many times. The gene calls are TRBV5-8 and TRBJ2-1; weak D call: TRBD2 (6 bases). Deletions cut 4 bases from V and 4 bases from J, with 18 bases between. Germline CDR1 SGHTS, CDR2 YDEGEE. This CDR3 is 16 amino acids long. CDR3 in DNA: TGTGCCAGCAGCGCCGGAGGGGCGGCCGTTTACAATGAGCAGTTCTTC. It encodes CASSAGGAAVYNEQFF.

This clonotype occurred a few times. V is TRBV4-1 and J is TRBJ1-5; D uncertain. This CDR3 contains 14 residues. The germline V and J ends were trimmed by 1 base and 9 bases, with 13 bases remaining between them. Germline V lookup: CDR1 MGHRA, CDR2 YSYEKL. CDR3 DNA sequence: TGCGCCAGCAGCCAAGTGGGATCTTTGCGGCCCCAGCATTTT. As protein: CASSQVGSLRPQHF.

This clonotype was observed at least ten times. The chain is built from TRBV21-1 and TRBJ2-7; the D call TRBD1 from the table was never checked on the DNA. TRBV21-1 is labeled a pseudogene. The CDR3 runs to 12 residues. The CDR3 sequence is CASSAPAYEQYF. DNA of the CDR3: TGTGCCAGCAGCGCGCCAGCCTACGAGCAGTACTTC.

The chain is built from TRBV7-9 and TRBJ2-7, with D perhaps TRBD1 or TRBD2 (5 bases each). Per the germline V gene, CDR1 is SEHNR and CDR2 is FQNEAQ (reference sequence). The CDR3 runs to 13 residues. Trimming took off 8 bases at V and 0 bases at J, with 11 bases between the two ends. The CDR3 spells CASRDEYSYEQYF. Written as DNA, the CDR3 is TGTGCCAGCCGGGACGAATACTCCTACGAGCAGTACTTC.

At least ten counts were recorded for this clonotype. This chain uses TRBV4-1 with TRBJ2-7, with D unclear. Germline V gives CDR1 MGHRA, CDR2 YSYEKL. The V end lost 0 bases, the J end lost 4 bases, and 7 bases lay between the germline ends. There are 13 residues in the CDR3. CDR3 in DNA: TGCGCCAGCAGCCAAGAAGGAAGATACGAGCAGTACTTC. As protein: CASSQEGRYEQYF.

At least ten counts were recorded for this clonotype. The chain has TRBV28 and TRBJ2-1, with 11 bases identical to TRBD2. CDR3 length: 16 residues. Germline trimming cut 2 bases from V and 1 base from J; bases unmatched to any gene: 1. Per germline, CDR1 MDHEN and CDR2 SYDVKM. The CDR3 DNA is TGTGCCAGCAGTTTACTAGCGGGAGGTTCCTACAATGAGCAGTTCTTC. Translation gives CASSLLAGGSYNEQFF.

There are many counts of this clonotype. The chain recombines TRBV12-3 or TRBV12-4 with TRBJ1-1; D call uncertain. This CDR3 is built from 13 residues. V dropped 1 base and J dropped 8 bases, with 11 bases sitting between them. This chain's CDR3 is CASSLGWQSEAFF. CDR3 nucleotides: TGTGCCAGCAGTTTAGGCTGGCAGTCCGAAGCTTTCTTT.

This clonotype occurred a few times. This chain connects TRBV12-3 or TRBV12-4 to TRBJ2-5, with 13 bases matching TRBD2. The length of the CDR3 is 14 residues. V lost 6 bases to trimming and J lost 5 bases; unmatched junction nucleotides: 3. The CDR3 bases are TGTGCCAGCAGCCAGACTAGCGGGAGGGAGACCCAGTACTTC. Its translation is CASSQTSGRETQYF.

This chain connects TRBV28 to TRBJ2-7, with 9 bases fitting TRBD1. The CDR3 spans 15 residues. Germline V gene lookup returns CDR1 MDHEN and CDR2 SYDVKM. V was pared by 5 bases and J by 2 bases, with 7 bases of the junction left unmatched. The CDR3 DNA reads as TGTGCCAGCAGTCCCAGGACAGGGGCCCCCTACGAGCAGTACTTC. Its translation: CASSPRTGAPYEQYF.